This record looks at one T cell receptor (beta chain) sequence and its context. This clonotype came up a few times. Its antigen is not yet known. Nothing much larger sits one base from this clone, and base qualities are not available. There are 14 amino acids in the CDR3, from cysteine to phenylalanine inclusive. Of the read, only the CDR3 DNA is kept; its 42 bases are in frame from base 1. Taken from the germline V gene, the CDR1 and CDR2 loops are MDHEN and SYDVKM. Unmatched junction bases come to 6, with V trimmed by 2 bases and J by 9 bases. Instrument on record: Illumina HiSeq 1500. TCRdb took the public reads, trimmed them with fastp at Q25, ran MiXCR for clone calling and kept in-frame beta chains. Identical CDR3 proteins give one entry, which carries the most common genes and DNA. This sample has a few hundred thousand distinct CDR3 sequences in its table, and about 18% of those were observed once. The ten largest clones take up less than 50% of the sample.

This sample was included in a study of T cell repertoires in cytomegalovirus infection (dated by TCRdb to about 2019). In the study overall: Because public TCR beta signatures pointed to carriage of CMV infection together with the matching HLA type, the HLA type of each donor mattered for the analysis. What the study reported, not specific to this receptor: Cumulative frequency of public TCR beta family members discriminated carriers of CMV infection plus the relevant HLA type in this cohort and an independent approximately 400-donor cohort. The ex vivo response was dominated by HLA-C-restricted CMV-specific TCR beta clonotypes, and the single most frequent clonotype in two of eight donors was supplied by these HLA-C-restricted clonotypes.

Sequenced: CD8+ T cells from PBMCs. The chain employs TRBV28 and TRBJ2-1; a stretch of 8 junction bases matches TRBD1. This TCR was recovered from a human donor in good health (CMV status not recorded). Some clones in this sample may be carry-over from other donors' samples. The CDR3 loop reads CASSLIDRGSEQFF. The DNA sequence reads TGTGCCAGCAGTTTAATCGACAGGGGAAGTGAGCAGTTCTTC.